The text below deals with one TCR beta chain. This sample includes further DNA sequences coding for the same CDR3. The data stem from a study of blood T cell repertoires in COVID-19. Study overall: T cells, B-cell-depleted T cells, or PBMCs provided the cDNA or gDNA that served as material.

Under the authors' procedure: Amplification of reference gene primers was used by the study to estimate nucleated cell counts. Sequencing used immunoSEQ multiplex PCR; TCRdb keeps in-frame clones, though not all of them. The V and J calls and clone size were taken over from that table, and D and trimming were inferred from the DNA. The table records over 95,000 clones, more than 85% of them present only once. Per germline, CDR1 MNHEY and CDR2 SVGAGI. V was pared by 6 bases and J by 6 bases, with 8 bases between. This CDR3 region has 11 residues. The gene calls are TRBV6-5 and TRBJ1-1, with no clear D. Input material: peripheral blood. This clonotype was sampled from a human donor with acute or convalescent COVID-19. The donor label of this sample is uncertain. CDR3 sequence: CASSHRAEAFF. CDR3 bases: TGTGCCAGCAGCCACCGGGCTGAAGCTTTCTTT.